Below are 9 T cell receptor beta chains sequenced from a single sample in a study of shared clonotypes between healthy human individuals. Method: immunoSEQ multiplex PCR; TCRdb's copy keeps in-frame clones and lacks some. The table lists over 2 million clones, under 95% of them singletons, with about 0.41% in the top ten. Sequenced input: naive CD4+ T cells from PBMCs. Subset denoted: CD45RA+ positively selected. The source is a man aged 18 to 30 in good health. Some clones in this sample may be carry-over from other donors' samples.

The gene calls are TRBV5-1 and TRBJ2-3; 7 bases are shared with TRBD1. CDR3 length: 17 amino acids. Per the germline V gene, CDR1 is SGHRS and CDR2 is YFSETQ. V trimming: 2 bases; J trimming: 2 bases; junction bases outside the gene matches: 11. CDR3 coding DNA: TGCGCCAGCAGCTTTAGGCAGGGGGTAAGGTTCACAGATACGCAGTATTTT. Protein sequence: CASSFRQGVRFTDTQYF.

This chain connects TRBV2 to TRBJ2-3; unclear D gene. The CDR3 is 13 residues long. CDR1 and CDR2 from the germline V gene are SNHLY and FYNNEI. V dropped 8 bases and J dropped 2 bases, with 11 bases sitting between them. CDR3 nucleotide sequence: TGTGCCAGCGGAACTGATTACACAGATACGCAGTATTTT. This sequence encodes CASGTDYTDTQYF.

This sequence joins TRBV28 and TRBJ1-4; D possibly corresponds to TRBD1 (5 bases). The germline V gene encodes CDR1 MDHEN and CDR2 SYDVKM. V lost 6 bases and J lost 5, with 13 bases in between. This CDR3 has 14 residues. For the CDR3, the DNA is TGTGCCAGCAGACCCTGGGGCAGCAATGAAAAACTGTTTTTT. Protein product: CASRPWGSNEKLFF.

V is TRBV29-1 and J is TRBJ2-1; TRBD2 aligns across 8 bases. This CDR3 region has 13 residues. Germline values: CDR1 SQVTM, CDR2 ANQGSEA. Trimming took 5 bases from V and 2 from J; bases not matched to a gene: 2. The CDR3 reads CSVQAGAYNEQFF. The CDR3 DNA is TGCAGCGTTCAAGCGGGAGCCTACAATGAGCAGTTCTTC.

The chain joins TRBV6-5 to TRBJ2-7; D call uncertain. The CDR3 has 14 amino acids. The germline V gene encodes CDR1 MNHEY and CDR2 SVGAGI. V was clipped by 6 bases and J by 3 bases, with 15 bases between them. For the CDR3, the DNA is TGTGCCAGCAGAAAGCTAGAGGTACTCTACGAGCAGTACTTC. It is translated as CASRKLEVLYEQYF.

The chain joins TRBV20-1 to TRBJ2-5, with D uncertain. CDR3 length: 11 residues. Germline lookup yields CDR1 DFQATT and CDR2 SNEGSKA (reference sequence). The V end lost 7 bases, the J end lost 5 bases, and 11 bases lay between the germline ends. CDR3 region: CSVKGHETQYF. The CDR3 DNA reads TGCAGTGTTAAGGGCCATGAGACCCAGTACTTC.

The chain couples TRBV14 to TRBJ2-7, with D possibly being TRBD2 (6 bases). Germline loops: CDR1 SGHDN, CDR2 FVKESK. V was cut by 5 bases and J by 5 bases, with 19 bases left in between. This CDR3 comprises 15 residues. The CDR3 reads CASSWRRGSIDEQYF. CDR3 sequence (DNA): TGTGCCAGCAGCTGGAGACGGGGGAGCATCGACGAGCAGTACTTC. Using reference TRBV14 and TRBJ2-7 for the parts outside the CDR3, the full variable domain is EAGVTQFPSHSVIEKGQTVTLRCDPISGHDNLYWYRRVMGKEIKFLLHFVKESKQDESGMPNNRFLAERTGGTYSTLKVQPAELEDSGVYFCASSWRRGSIDEQYFGPGTRLTVT.

Remarks on this clone: This CDR3 is also generated by other DNA sequences in the sample. CDR3 in amino acids: CSAPRQGQAFF. CDR3 sequence (DNA): TGCAGTGCTCCCAGACAGGGCCAAGCTTTCTTT. The rearrangement links TRBV20-1 to TRBJ1-1, with TRBD1 identical over 7 bases. The germline CDR1 and CDR2 sequences are DFQATT and SNEGSKA (reference sequence). With 5 bases clipped from V and 9 bases from J, the junction kept 6 bases outside the gene matches. The length of the CDR3 is 11 residues.

The rearrangement joins TRBV18 to TRBJ1-3; 8 nucleotides align to TRBD1. CDR3 size: 15 residues. With V trimmed by 4 bases and J by 2 bases, 4 bases remained unmatched. Germline loops: CDR1 KGHSH, CDR2 LQKENI. CDR3 residues: CASSRQGSTGNTIYF. The CDR3, as DNA: TGTGCCAGCTCACGACAGGGGAGTACTGGAAACACCATATATTTT. The full variable domain, rest sourced from reference TRBV18 and TRBJ1-3, is NAGVMQNPRHLVRRRGQEARLRCSPMKGHSHVYWYRQLPEEGLKFMVYLQKENIIDESGMPKERFSAEFPKEGPSILRIQQVVRGDSAAYFCASSRQGSTGNTIYFGEGSWLTVV.